This T cell receptor beta chain was observed in a study of T cell repertoires in cytomegalovirus infection. A single record per CDR3 protein comes from TCRdb applying MiXCR to the reads. The data contain hundreds of thousands of distinct CDR3 sequences, approximately 24% of them singletons. Germline assignment: CDR1 DFQATT and CDR2 SNEGSKA (reference sequence). The length of the CDR3 is 13 residues. This chain uses TRBV20-1 with TRBJ2-7, with D perhaps given as TRBD1 or TRBD2 (6 bases each). The origin of this receptor is a human donor in good health (CMV status not recorded). Some clones in this sample may be carry-over from other donors' samples. The source material was CD8+ T cells from PBMCs. The CDR3 reads CSTRRGESYEQYF. As DNA, the CDR3 is TGCAGCACCCGAAGGGGGGAATCCTACGAGCAGTACTTC.